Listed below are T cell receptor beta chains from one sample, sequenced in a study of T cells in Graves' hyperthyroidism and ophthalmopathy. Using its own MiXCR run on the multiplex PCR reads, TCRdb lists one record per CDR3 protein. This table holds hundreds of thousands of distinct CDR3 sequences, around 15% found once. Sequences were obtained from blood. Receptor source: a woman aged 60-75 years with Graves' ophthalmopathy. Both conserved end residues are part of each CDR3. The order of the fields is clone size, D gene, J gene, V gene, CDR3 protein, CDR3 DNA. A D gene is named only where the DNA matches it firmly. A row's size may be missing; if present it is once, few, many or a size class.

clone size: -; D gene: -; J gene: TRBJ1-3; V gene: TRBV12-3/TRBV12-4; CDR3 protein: CASRLGYGNTIYF; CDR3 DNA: TGTGCCAGCAGGTTAGGTTACGGGAACACCATATATTTT
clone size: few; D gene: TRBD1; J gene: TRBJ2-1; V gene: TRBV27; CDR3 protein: CASSLGDSYDNEQFF; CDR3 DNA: TGTGCCAGCAGTTTAGGGGACAGTTACGACAATGAGCAGTTCTTC
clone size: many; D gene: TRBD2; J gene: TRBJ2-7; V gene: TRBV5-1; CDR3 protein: CASPGDAGDTTNYEQYF; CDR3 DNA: TGCGCCAGCCCCGGGGACGCGGGAGACACGACCAACTACGAGCAGTACTTC
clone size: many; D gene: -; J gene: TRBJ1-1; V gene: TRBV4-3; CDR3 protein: CASSQDLLNTEAFF; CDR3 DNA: TGCGCCAGCAGCCAAGATTTGTTGAACACTGAAGCTTTCTTT
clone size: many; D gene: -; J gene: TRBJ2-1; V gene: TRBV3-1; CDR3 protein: CASSQGRGNNEQFF; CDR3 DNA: TGTGCCAGCAGCCAGGGTAGGGGGAACAATGAGCAGTTCTTC
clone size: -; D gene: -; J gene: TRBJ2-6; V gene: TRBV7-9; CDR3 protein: CASSHYSGANVLTF; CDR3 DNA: TGTGCCAGCAGCCACTACTCTGGGGCCAACGTCCTGACTTTC
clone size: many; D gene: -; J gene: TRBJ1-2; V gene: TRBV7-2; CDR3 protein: CASSPAADRHYGYTF; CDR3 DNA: TGTGCCAGCAGCCCTGCCGCGGACAGACACTATGGCTACACCTTC
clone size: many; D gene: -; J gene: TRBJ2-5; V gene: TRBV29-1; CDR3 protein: CSAEGQGETQYF; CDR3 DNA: TGCAGCGCCGAGGGCCAGGGAGAGACCCAGTACTTC
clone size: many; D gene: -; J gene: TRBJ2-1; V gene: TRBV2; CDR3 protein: CASSRDSSYNEQFF; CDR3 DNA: TGTGCCAGCAGCCGGGATTCCTCCTACAATGAGCAGTTCTTC
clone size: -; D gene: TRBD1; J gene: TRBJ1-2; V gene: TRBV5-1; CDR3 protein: CASSSRGAPRTGGTYGYTF; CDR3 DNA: TGCGCCAGCAGCTCGAGAGGGGCCCCTCGGACAGGGGGGACCTATGGCTACACCTTC
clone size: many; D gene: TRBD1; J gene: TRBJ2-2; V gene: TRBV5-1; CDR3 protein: CASSLAGQARGTGELFF; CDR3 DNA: TGCGCCAGCAGCTTGGCGGGACAGGCAAGAGGCACCGGGGAGCTGTTTTTT
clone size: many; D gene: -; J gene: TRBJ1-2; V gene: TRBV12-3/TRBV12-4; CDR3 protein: CASGPWEAGSRYGYTF; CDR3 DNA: TGTGCCAGCGGACCATGGGAGGCAGGCTCTCGCTATGGCTACACCTTC
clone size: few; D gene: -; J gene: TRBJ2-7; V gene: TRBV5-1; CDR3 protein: CASSLAAPPYEQYF; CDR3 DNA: TGCGCCAGCAGCTTGGCCGCGCCTCCCTACGAGCAGTACTTC
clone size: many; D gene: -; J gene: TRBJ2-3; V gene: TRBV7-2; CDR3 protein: CASSLVRDRITDTQYF; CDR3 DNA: TGTGCCAGCAGCTTAGTACGGGACCGAATCACAGATACGCAGTATTTT
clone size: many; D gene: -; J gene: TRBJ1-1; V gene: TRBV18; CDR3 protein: CASSPLVTEAFF; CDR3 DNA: TGTGCCAGCTCACCCTTGGTAACTGAAGCTTTCTTT
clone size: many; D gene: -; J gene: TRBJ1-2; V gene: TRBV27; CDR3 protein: CASSLLSGDPYGYTF; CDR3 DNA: TGTGCCAGCAGTTTATTGTCAGGGGACCCCTATGGCTACACCTTC
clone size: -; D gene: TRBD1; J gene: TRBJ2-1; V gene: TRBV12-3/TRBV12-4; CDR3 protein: CASSLRTGDPYNEQFF; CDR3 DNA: TGTGCCAGCAGTTTAAGGACAGGGGATCCCTACAATGAGCAGTTCTTC
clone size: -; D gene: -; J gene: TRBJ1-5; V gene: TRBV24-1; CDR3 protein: CATSDPGQPQHF; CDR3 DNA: TGTGCCACCAGTGATCCAGGTCAGCCCCAGCATTTT
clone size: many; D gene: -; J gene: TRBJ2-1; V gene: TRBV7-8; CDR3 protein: CASSVASPPLKFGGYNEQFF; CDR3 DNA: TGTGCCAGCAGCGTCGCCTCGCCCCCCCTGAAATTTGGGGGCTACAATGAGCAGTTCTTC
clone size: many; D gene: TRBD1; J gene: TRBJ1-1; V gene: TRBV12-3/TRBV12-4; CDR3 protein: CASTLGTGGAEAFF; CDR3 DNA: TGTGCCAGCACCCTTGGTACAGGGGGCGCTGAAGCTTTCTTT
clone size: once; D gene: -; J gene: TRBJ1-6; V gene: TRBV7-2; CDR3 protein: CASSLDFAWEDYNSPLHF; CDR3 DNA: TGTGCCAGCAGCTTAGACTTTGCGTGGGAGGACTATAATTCACCCCTCCACTTT
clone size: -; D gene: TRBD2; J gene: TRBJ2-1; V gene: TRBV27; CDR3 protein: CASSRLGLAGGFVMDEQFF; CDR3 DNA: TGTGCCAGCAGCCGACTGGGACTAGCGGGAGGCTTCGTGATGGATGAGCAGTTCTTC
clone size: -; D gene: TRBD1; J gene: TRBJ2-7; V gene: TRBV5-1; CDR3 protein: CASSFTGDSDEQYF; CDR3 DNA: TGCGCCAGCAGCTTCACAGGGGATTCTGACGAGCAGTACTTC
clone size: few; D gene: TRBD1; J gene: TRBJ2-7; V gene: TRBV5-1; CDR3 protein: CASSLADGQGIYEQYF; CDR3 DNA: TGCGCCAGCAGCTTGGCCGATGGACAGGGGATCTACGAGCAGTACTTC
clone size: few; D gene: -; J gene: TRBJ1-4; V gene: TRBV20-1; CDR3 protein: CSAREGGRVEKLFF; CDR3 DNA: TGCAGTGCTAGAGAGGGGGGGCGGGTTGAAAAACTGTTTTTT
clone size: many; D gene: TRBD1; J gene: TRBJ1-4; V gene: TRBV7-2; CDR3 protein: CASSLRQGGKLFF; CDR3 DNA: TGTGCCAGCAGCTTAAGACAGGGCGGAAAACTGTTTTTT
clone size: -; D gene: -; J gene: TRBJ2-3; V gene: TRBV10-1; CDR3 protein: CASSVGRDTQYF; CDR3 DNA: TGCGCCAGCAGTGTTGGTAGAGATACGCAGTATTTT
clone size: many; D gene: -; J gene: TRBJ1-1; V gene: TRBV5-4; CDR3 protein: CASSKASGVNTEAFF; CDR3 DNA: TGTGCCAGCAGTAAAGCGTCAGGGGTGAACACTGAAGCTTTCTTT
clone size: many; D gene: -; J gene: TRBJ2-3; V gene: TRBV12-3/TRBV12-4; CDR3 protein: CASGTRTNTDTQYF; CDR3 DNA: TGTGCCAGCGGTACTCGGACTAACACAGATACGCAGTATTTT
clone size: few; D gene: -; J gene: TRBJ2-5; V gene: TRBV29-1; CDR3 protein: CSKVDGGETQYF; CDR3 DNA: TGCAGCAAAGTTGACGGGGGTGAGACCCAGTACTTC
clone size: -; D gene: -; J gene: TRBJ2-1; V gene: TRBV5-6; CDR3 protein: CASSLVMGLEQFF; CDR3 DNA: TGTGCCAGCAGCTTGGTAATGGGCCTAGAGCAGTTCTTC
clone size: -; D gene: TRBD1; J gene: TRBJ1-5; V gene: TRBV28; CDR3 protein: CASTRTGINQPQHF; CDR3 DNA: TGTGCCAGCACCCGGACAGGGATTAACCAGCCCCAGCATTTT
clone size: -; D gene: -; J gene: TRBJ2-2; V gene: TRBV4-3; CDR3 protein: CASSPTASLPGELFF; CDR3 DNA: TGCGCCAGCAGTCCAACGGCCTCTTTGCCCGGGGAGCTGTTTTTT
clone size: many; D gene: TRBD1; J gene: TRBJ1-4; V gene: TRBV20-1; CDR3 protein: CSAPKTGRSEKLFF; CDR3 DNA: TGCAGTGCCCCTAAGACAGGGAGGAGTGAAAAACTGTTTTTT
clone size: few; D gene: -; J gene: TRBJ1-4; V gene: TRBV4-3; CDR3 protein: CASSQGAGEKLFF; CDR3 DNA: TGCGCCAGCAGCCAGGGGGCTGGAGAAAAACTGTTTTTT
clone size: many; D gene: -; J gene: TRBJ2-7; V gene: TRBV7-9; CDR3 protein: CASSLVVLMGEQYF; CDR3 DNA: TGTGCCAGCAGCTTAGTGGTCCTTATGGGGGAGCAGTACTTC
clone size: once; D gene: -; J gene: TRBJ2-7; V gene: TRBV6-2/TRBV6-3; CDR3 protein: CASSYSRDYEQYF; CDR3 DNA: TGTGCCAGCAGTTACTCGAGGGACTACGAGCAGTACTTC
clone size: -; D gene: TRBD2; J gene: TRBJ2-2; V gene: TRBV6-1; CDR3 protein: CASSSLAGRRNTGELFF; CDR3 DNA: TGTGCCAGCAGCTCCCTAGCGGGAAGACGGAACACCGGGGAGCTGTTTTTT
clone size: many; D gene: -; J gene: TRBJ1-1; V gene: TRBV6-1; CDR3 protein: CASSYQNTEAFF; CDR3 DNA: TGTGCCAGCAGTTATCAGAACACTGAAGCTTTCTTT
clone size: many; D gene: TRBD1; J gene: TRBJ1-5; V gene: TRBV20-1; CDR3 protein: CSATAGTGRNQPQHF; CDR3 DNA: TGCAGTGCTACAGCCGGGACAGGGAGGAATCAGCCCCAGCATTTT
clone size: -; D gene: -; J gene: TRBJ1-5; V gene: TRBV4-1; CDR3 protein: CASSLEKNSNQPQHF; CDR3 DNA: TGCGCCAGCAGCCTCGAAAAGAATAGCAATCAGCCCCAGCATTTT
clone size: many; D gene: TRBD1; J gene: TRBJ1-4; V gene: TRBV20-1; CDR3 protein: CSGLGTGSEKLFF; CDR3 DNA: TGCAGTGGTTTAGGGACAGGGAGTGAAAAACTGTTTTTT